A selection of T cell receptor beta chains follows, all from one sample in a study of blood T cells in healthy people across ages. TCRdb analysed the 5' RACE reads with MiXCR anew, one entry per CDR3 protein. The sample lists some 1.6 million distinct CDR3 sequences; almost 35% were seen once. Sequenced material: blood. These receptors were collected from a woman aged 25 to 45 in good health. CDR3s include the opening cysteine and the closing phenylalanine or tryptophan. The D gene is left open where the match is weak.

>TRBD2|TRBJ2-5|TRBV6-2/TRBV6-3
CASSGLGGTRGNEQYF
>TRBD2|TRBJ2-1|TRBV6-2/TRBV6-3
CASSYSPGSGRPYNEQFF
>NA|TRBJ1-2|TRBV2
CASSEGATPNYGYTF
>TRBD2|NA|TRBV20-1
CSARDPAGVSGYEQYF
>NA|TRBJ2-5|TRBV28
CASRTGEGGFKEQYF
>NA|TRBJ2-3|TRBV20-1
CSAPRQTTDTQYF
>NA|TRBJ1-1|TRBV12-3/TRBV12-4
CASSLTWTNTEAFF
>TRBD1|TRBJ1-5|TRBV28
CASLDGQGTQPQHF
>TRBD1|TRBJ2-5|TRBV28
CASSLRGRRWTEQGTQYF
>TRBD1|TRBJ1-5|TRBV27
CASSTTGGGQPQHF
>NA|TRBJ2-1|TRBV27
CASSSPRGRYDEQFF
>NA|TRBJ2-5|TRBV29-1
CSVVGLLQETQYF
>TRBD2|TRBJ2-5|TRBV4-1
CASSQGLAGGVQETQYF
>NA|TRBJ2-3|TRBV3-1
CASSQDPGWVETDTQYF
>NA|TRBJ1-2|TRBV7-9
CASNEAAYGYTF
>TRBD1|NA|TRBV20-1
CSAARSGTVYEQYF
>NA|TRBJ2-7|TRBV9
CASSVERLSDEQYF
>TRBD1|TRBJ1-5|TRBV27
CASSTSRGRTSNQPQHF
>NA|TRBJ2-3|TRBV7-9
CASSLGTNTQYF
>NA|TRBJ2-7|TRBV20-1
CSARRDRLGEQYF
>NA|TRBJ1-4|TRBV2
CASSEWGTNEKLFF
>NA|TRBJ2-3|TRBV20-1
CSARDRISGRYTQYF
>TRBD1|TRBJ2-3|TRBV7-3
CASKQGQSTDTQYF
>TRBD2|TRBJ2-1|TRBV6-2/TRBV6-3
CASSYSRLAGGYNEQFF
>NA|TRBJ1-2|TRBV20-1
CSARESGHGYTF
>NA|TRBJ1-1|TRBV5-1
CASSLGRDKNTEAFF
>NA|TRBJ2-3|TRBV10-3
CAARPISDTDTQYF
>NA|TRBJ1-2|TRBV5-1
CASSKPNPGSGGYTF
>TRBD2|TRBJ2-7|TRBV27
CASSRSSGESSYEQYF
>NA|TRBJ1-1|TRBV7-2
CASSLFGVLNTEAFF
>TRBD1|TRBJ2-7|TRBV11-2
CASSLVGQGVSYEQYF
>TRBD2|TRBJ2-7|TRBV9
CASDVGSGGLGEQYF
>NA|TRBJ2-5|TRBV9
CASSVTDSRATQYF
>NA|TRBJ1-1|TRBV7-9
CASSEKQGNTEAFF
>NA|TRBJ2-3|TRBV20-1
CSACCPPGPGNTQYF
>TRBD1|NA|TRBV10-3
CATGQFNEQYF
>TRBD2|TRBJ2-3|TRBV7-2
CASSPTLLRGGGTDTQYF
>TRBD1|TRBJ2-7|TRBV18
CASSARQGISEQYF
>NA|TRBJ2-1|TRBV4-2
CASSQALTYNEQFF
>TRBD2|TRBJ2-1|TRBV14
CASSLGWLAGGPNNEQFF
>TRBD1|TRBJ1-2|TRBV28
CASSGTGEGYYGYTF
>TRBD1|TRBJ2-7|TRBV7-2
CASSKPDRGIEQYF
>NA|TRBJ2-7|TRBV6-1
CASSEAWMYEQYF
>TRBD1|TRBJ1-1|TRBV7-9
CASSSGQAANTEAFF
>NA|TRBJ2-7|TRBV29-1
CSVEVDRIEQYF
>TRBD1|TRBJ1-4|TRBV20-1
CSAWDRDSTNEKLFF
>TRBD2|TRBJ2-3|TRBV10-3
CAIRGTSGTADTQYF
>TRBD2|TRBJ2-7|TRBV20-1
CSSSGGSYEQYF
>NA|TRBJ2-7|TRBV9
CASSVDTGPTYEQYF
>NA|TRBJ2-1|TRBV6-5
CASARGSGNEQFF
>NA|TRBJ1-1|TRBV7-9
CASRRVRLGAYGEAFF